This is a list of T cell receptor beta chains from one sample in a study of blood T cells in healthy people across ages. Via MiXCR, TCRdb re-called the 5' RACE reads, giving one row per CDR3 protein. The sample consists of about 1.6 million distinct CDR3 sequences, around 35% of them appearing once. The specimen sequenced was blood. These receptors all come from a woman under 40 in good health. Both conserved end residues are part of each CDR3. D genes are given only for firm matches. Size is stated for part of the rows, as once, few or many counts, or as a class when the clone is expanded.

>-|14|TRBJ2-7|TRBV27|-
TGTGCCAGCAGTTATGAGGCCAACTCCTACGAGCAGTACTTC
CASSYEANSYEQYF
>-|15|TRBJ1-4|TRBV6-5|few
TGTGCCAGCAGTTACGGCGGAGGTACTAATGAAAAACTGTTTTTT
CASSYGGGTNEKLFF
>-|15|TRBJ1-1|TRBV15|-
TGTGCCACCAGCCCCAGGAGGCGGGGGGACACTGAAGCTTTCTTT
CATSPRRRGDTEAFF
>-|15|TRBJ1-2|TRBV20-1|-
TGCAGTGCTTACTCTTGGACGTCCATTTATTATGGCTACACCTTC
CSAYSWTSIYYGYTF
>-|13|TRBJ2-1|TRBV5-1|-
TGCGCCAGCAGCTTGAGTTGGGGCCAAGGAAAGTTCTTC
CASSLSWGQGKFF
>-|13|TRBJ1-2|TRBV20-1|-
TGCAGTGCCGTGGGAGGGTACGGCTATGGCTACACCTTC
CSAVGGYGYGYTF
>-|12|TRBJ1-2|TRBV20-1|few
TGCAGTGCTGCAGGGCTTAGCTATGGCTACACCTTC
CSAAGLSYGYTF
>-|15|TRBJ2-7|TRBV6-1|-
TGTGCCAGCAGTGTGCGACATTTAAGCTCCTACGAGCAGTACTTC
CASSVRHLSSYEQYF
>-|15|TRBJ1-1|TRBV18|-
TGTGCCAGCTCACCACCCAATAGGGGAGACACTGAAGCTTTCTTT
CASSPPNRGDTEAFF
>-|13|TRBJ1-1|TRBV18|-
TGTGCCAGCTCAAGTACTCGCCACACTGAAGCTTTCTTT
CASSSTRHTEAFF
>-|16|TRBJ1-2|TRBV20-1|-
TGCAGTGCTCCACCTGGGGGGGGGAGGACCTCTTATGGCTACACCTTC
CSAPPGGGRTSYGYTF
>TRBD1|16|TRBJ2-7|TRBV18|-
TGTGCCAGCTCACTATTCACCGGGACAGAACAGTTGGAGCAGTACTTC
CASSLFTGTEQLEQYF
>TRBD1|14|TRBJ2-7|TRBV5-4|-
TGTGCCAGCAGTCGCCGGACAGGGGGACACGAGCAGTACTTC
CASSRRTGGHEQYF